This T cell receptor beta chain was observed in a study of spatial heterogeneity in lung cancer. From the 5' RACE reads, TCRdb called clonotypes with MiXCR, one entry per CDR3 protein. The sample comprises tens of thousands of distinct CDR3 sequences, roughly 13% of which are singletons, and around 54% rests with the top ten. The time point was: sample taken at primary tumor resection. Germline-derived CDR1 and CDR2 are MDHEN and SYDVKM. CDR3 length: 16 amino acids. J was trimmed by 6 bases and V by 2 bases; bases with no gene match: 7. Study findings and constraints: Detection of ubiquitous tumor TCRs in blood was higher at resection than follow-up.

This clonotype was counted many times. The antigen is unknown. The source was PBMCs, collected at surgery. The chain recombines TRBV28 with TRBJ2-3; 11 bases align to TRBD2. This TCR came from a male donor with early-stage non-small cell lung cancer. CDR3 sequence: CASSLLAGGLMDTQYF. The CDR3 DNA reads as TGTGCCAGCAGTTTACTAGCGGGGGGTCTCATGGATACGCAGTATTTT.